In its sample, the clone carrying this T cell receptor (beta chain) was seen many times. Antigen specificity is unknown. The junction shows a germline mismatch at one end, possibly a read error. Sequencing libraries for TCR beta were prepared with iRepertoire HTBI primers and Arm-PCR of CDR3 regions. TCRdb called the multiplex PCR reads again in MiXCR, with one record for every CDR3 protein. The sample lists around 250,000 distinct CDR3 sequences, under 20% occurring once. This entry is derived from a study of regulatory T cells in long-lasting Graves disease. Findings and caveats of the study: Favoring TRBV28, TRBJ1-2 and TRBJ2-5 was a feature seen in persistent disease.

Germline CDR1 SGHKS, CDR2 YYEKEE (reference sequence). This CDR3 comprises 14 residues. Regarding time point: newly diagnosed GD, antithyroid drugs for less than 3 months. Preparation of the TCR library used RNA extracted from PBMCs. The sample was also linked to a second study, of T cells in Graves' hyperthyroidism and ophthalmopathy. According to that study: Graves' hyperthyroidism was deemed stable absent ophthalmopathy progression within 18 months. Diagnostic decisions used clinical symptoms, serum thyroxine and TRAb, thyroid ultrasound and orbital computed tomography. Expanded thyroid clonotypes (above 0.001) were mostly also found in blood.

This chain uses TRBV5-5 with TRBJ1-5; D is possibly TRBD1 (6 bases). The origin of this receptor is a woman aged 25 to 39 with Graves disease. The input for sequencing was peripheral blood mononuclear cells (PBMCs), taken at new diagnosis, from a patient treated with antithyroid drugs. CDR3 coding DNA: TGCGCCAGCAGCCTAGAGGGGGTAGGACAGCCCCAGCATTTT. Protein: CASSLEGVGQPQHF. The complete variable domain, with remaining parts taken from reference TRBV5-5 and TRBJ1-5, reads DAGVTQSPTHLIKTRGQQVTLRCSPISGHKSVSWYQQVLGQGPQFIFQYYEKEERGRGNFPDRFSARQFPNYSSELNVNALLLGDSALYLCASSLEGVGQPQHFGDGTRLSIL.